These 29 T cell receptor beta chains were all obtained from the same sample, sequenced in a study of blood T cell repertoires in COVID-19. Sequenced by immunoSEQ multiplex PCR; TCRdb stores in-frame clones only, minus some. The sample contains some 180,000 clones, approximately 90% of which appear only once. The material sequenced was PBMCs or T cells enriched from blood (not recorded which). The receptor set was obtained from a middle-aged woman in a cohort exposed to, infected with or recovered from COVID-19 (not recorded which).

J is TRBJ1-2 and V is TRBV7-9, with 8 bases identical to TRBD1. The CDR3 is 16 amino acids. V trimming: 1 base; J trimming: 4 bases; junction bases outside the gene matches: 8. Germline V lookup: CDR1 SEHNR, CDR2 FQNEAQ (reference sequence). This CDR3 is CASSLVWQGASYGYTF. CDR3 bases: TGTGCCAGCAGCTTAGTTTGGCAGGGGGCGTCCTATGGCTACACCTTC.

Comments on this clone: Compared with germline, one end of the junction differs, possibly owing to a read error. The chain joins TRBV24-1 to TRBJ2-1; TRBD2 matches 9 bases. This CDR3 is built from 13 residues. Germline-derived CDR1 and CDR2 are KGHDR and SFDVKD. The CDR3 sequence is CATSDLSGTSLIF. The CDR3 DNA is TGTGCCACCAGTGATTTGAGCGGGACTAGCTTAATCTTC.

This sequence joins TRBV9 and TRBJ1-1; 10 nucleotides agree with TRBD1. Germline CDR1 is SGDLS and CDR2 is YYNGEE. The CDR3 has 16 amino acids. The V gene end was trimmed by 4 bases and the J gene end by 5 bases; junction bases not matched to a gene: 11. In nucleotides, the CDR3 is TGTGCCAGCAGCCCCTGGACAGGGGGGGCAGGGACTGAAGCTTTCTTT. Amino acids: CASSPWTGGAGTEAFF.

This clone was picked up one time. V is TRBV3-1 (or the pseudogene TRBV3-2) and J is TRBJ2-3; possibly TRBD2 for D (6 bases). V lost 0 bases and J 8 bases, leaving 15 bases between the germline ends. CDR1 LGHDT and CDR2 YNNKEL come from the germline V gene (reference sequence). The CDR3 has 15 amino acids. CDR3 loop: CASSQDLRDSSTQYF. In DNA, the CDR3 is TGTGCCAGCAGCCAAGATCTAAGGGACTCATCTACGCAGTATTTT.

This clone was seen once. The J gene is TRBJ2-1, the V gene TRBV27; 11 bases map to TRBD2. With V trimmed by 7 bases and J by 3 bases, 5 bases remained unmatched. Germline assignment: CDR1 MNHEY and CDR2 SMNVEV (reference sequence). The CDR3 extends over 15 amino acids. Here the CDR3 reads CASNRGLAGYNEQFF. CDR3 nucleotides: TGTGCCAGCAACCGTGGACTAGCGGGCTACAATGAGCAGTTCTTC.

The chain combines TRBV27 with TRBJ1-4; maybe TRBD1 (6 bases). Trimming left V 7 bases short and J 10 bases short, with 16 bases between. Germline V gene sequence: CDR1 MNHEY, CDR2 SMNVEV (reference sequence). The CDR3 has 13 residues. CDR3 sequence (DNA): TGTGCCAGCACCCCAAGGGGGGGCAGAAAACTGTTTTTT. As protein: CASTPRGGRKLFF. Combining the CDR3 with reference TRBV27 and TRBJ1-4 gives the whole variable domain EAQVTQNPRYLITVTGKKLTVTCSQNMNHEYMSWYRQDPGLGLRQIYYSMNVEVTDKGDVPEGYKVSRKEKRNFPLILESPSPNQTSLYFCASTPRGGRKLFFGSGTQLSVL.

The genes are TRBV19 and TRBJ1-1, with 9 bases lining up with TRBD1. V dropped 9 bases and J dropped 2; count of bases not matched to a gene: 4. This CDR3 region has 13 residues. Germline CDR1 and CDR2: LNHDA and SQIVND (reference sequence). The CDR3 loop is CASQTGGNTEAFF. Here the CDR3 DNA reads TGTGCCAGCCAGACAGGGGGTAACACTGAAGCTTTCTTT.

V gene TRBV10-2 combines with J gene TRBJ1-1; D not resolved. CDR3 length: 11 residues. Deletions cut 7 bases from V and 4 bases from J, with 7 bases between. Looked up from germline, CDR1 is WSHSY and CDR2 is SAAADI. The CDR3, as DNA: TGCGCCAGCATGTTCGGCACTGAAGCTTTCTTT. It encodes CASMFGTEAFF.

The chain recombines TRBV5-1 with TRBJ1-4; the match to TRBD1 covers 9 bases. Germline CDR1 and CDR2: SGHRS and YFSETQ. The V and J ends lost 4 bases and 8 bases, in that order; junction bases with no gene match: 6. The CDR3 loop spans 14 amino acids. The CDR3 nucleotides read TGCGCCAGCAGCCTGGGACAGGGCAGAGAAAAACTGTTTTTT. It yields the protein CASSLGQGREKLFF.

This clone appeared once. V gene TRBV7-2 combines with J gene TRBJ2-1, with TRBD2 identical over 9 bases. This CDR3 has 13 amino acids. Trimming removed 6 bases from V and 7 bases from J; junction bases left unmatched: 4. CDR1 is SGHTA and CDR2 is FQGNSA in the germline V gene. The CDR3 coding sequence is TGTGCCAGCAGGAGACTAGCGGAGAATGAGCAGTTCTTC. Translating it yields CASRRLAENEQFF. Drawing the rest from reference TRBV7-2 and TRBJ2-1, the complete variable domain is GAGVSQSPSNKVTEKGKDVELRCDPISGHTALYWYRQSLGQGLEFLIYFQGNSAPDKSGLPSDRFSAERTGGSVSTLTIQRTQQEDSAVYLCASRRLAENEQFFGPGTRLTVL.

The V gene is TRBV19, the J gene TRBJ2-5; D is perhaps TRBD2 (7 bases). Germline V gene data show CDR1 as LNHDA and CDR2 as SQIVND (reference sequence). The CDR3 loop spans 16 amino acids. The V gene lost 1 base and the J gene lost 4 bases, with 16 bases spanning the gap. CDR3: CASSIGGGARGETQYF. DNA for the CDR3: TGTGCCAGTAGTATAGGCGGGGGCGCGCGTGGAGAGACCCAGTACTTC. Using reference TRBV19 and TRBJ2-5 for the parts outside the CDR3, the full variable domain is DGGITQSPKYLFRKEGQNVTLSCEQNLNHDAMYWYRQDPGQGLRLIYYSQIVNDFQKGDIAEGYSVSREKKESFPLTVTSAQKNPTAFYLCASSIGGGARGETQYFGPGTRLLVL.

This clone was observed a few times. The gene calls are TRBV5-6 and TRBJ2-3, with D perhaps TRBD1 (5 bases). CDR1 SGHDT and CDR2 YYEEEE come from the germline V gene. With 1 base removed from V and 0 bases from J, the gap between germline ends came to 15 bases. This CDR3 has 17 amino acids. CDR3 in amino acids: CASSLSGNTFSTDTQYF. CDR3 DNA: TGTGCCAGCAGCTTGTCAGGGAATACCTTTAGCACAGATACGCAGTATTTT.

This chain joins TRBV10-2 and TRBJ2-1, with D uncertain. Per germline, CDR1 WSHSY and CDR2 SAAADI. Trimming left V 2 bases short and J 8 bases short, with 10 bases between. The length of the CDR3 is 13 residues. CDR3: CASSEVWAHEQFF. The DNA for the CDR3 is TGCGCCAGCAGTGAGGTCTGGGCCCATGAGCAGTTCTTC.

The gene calls are TRBV10-1 and TRBJ2-7; D unresolved. Trimming pared 3 bases from V and 3 bases from J, leaving 9 bases between. The germline V gene encodes CDR1 WNHNN and CDR2 SYGVQD (reference sequence). The CDR3 is 13 amino acids. CDR3 region: CASSEGGSYEQYF. For the CDR3, the DNA is TGCGCCAGCAGTGAAGGCGGCAGCTACGAGCAGTACTTC.

This chain connects TRBV4-1 to TRBJ2-7; 8 bases fit TRBD2. Germline CDR1 is MGHRA and CDR2 is YSYEKL. The CDR3 totals 15 residues. V gave up 4 bases and J gave up 6 bases; unmatched junction bases: 11. CDR3 coding DNA: TGCGCCAGCAGCCCAACCCCCGGCGGGAGGCTCGAGCAGTACTTC. Translating it yields CASSPTPGGRLEQYF.

The chain uses TRBV9 and TRBJ2-3; 7 nucleotides agree with TRBD2. Germline V gene lookup returns CDR1 SGDLS and CDR2 YYNGEE. The junction had 5 bases not matched to a gene; V was cut back by 0 bases and J by 4 bases. The CDR3 is 15 residues long. DNA of the CDR3: TGTGCCAGCAGCGTAGAGCGGGGATATTCAGATACGCAGTATTTT. This translates into CASSVERGYSDTQYF.

This clone was observed a handful of times. V is TRBV7-2 and J is TRBJ2-1; 12 bases fit TRBD2. Trimming took 2 bases from V and 10 from J; bases not matched to a gene: 3. Germline CDR1 SGHTA, CDR2 FQGNSA. The CDR3 is 14 residues long. The CDR3 bases are TGTGCCAGCAGCTTACGACTAGCGGGAGTCGAGCAGTTCTTC. Translated, it gives CASSLRLAGVEQFF.

In nucleotides, the CDR3 is TGTGCCAGTAGTATGCCGGGACAGGGGGCGGGAGATACGCAGTATTTT. Protein sequence: CASSMPGQGAGDTQYF. V is TRBV19 and J is TRBJ2-3, with TRBD1 matching 12 bases. The V segment lost 3 bases and the J segment 5 bases; nucleotides outside the gene matches: 6. CDR3 length: 16 residues. The germline gives CDR1 LNHDA, CDR2 SQIVND (reference sequence).

V usage is TRBV6-2 or TRBV6-3 and J usage is TRBJ1-2; D not certain. From germline, CDR1 is MNHEY and CDR2 SVGEGT. Trimming shortened V by 4 bases and J by 7 bases, and 7 bases separated the two germline ends. The CDR3 is made up of 11 amino acids. The CDR3 loop is CASSSSIGYTF. The CDR3 DNA reads TGTGCCAGCAGTTCTTCTATTGGCTACACCTTC.

The genes are TRBV9 and TRBJ2-3; D uncertain. The germline gives CDR1 SGDLS, CDR2 YYNGEE. The CDR3 is made up of 14 amino acids. Trimming removed 0 bases at V and 4 bases at J, with 9 bases between. The CDR3 DNA sequence: TGTGCCAGCAGCGTAGCTGGCGGCGCAGATACGCAGTATTTT. Translated, it gives CASSVAGGADTQYF.

This chain links TRBV6-5 with TRBJ1-2; 8 bases are a match to TRBD1. V gave up 4 bases and J gave up 2 bases; unmatched junction bases: 6. The V gene's germline CDR1 is MNHEY and CDR2 SVGAGI. CDR3 length equals 15 residues. CDR3 sequence (DNA): TGTGCCAGCAGTTGGACAGGGACACACAACTATGGCTACACCTTC. Translated, it gives CASSWTGTHNYGYTF.

This clone was recorded once. V usage is TRBV6-8 and J usage is TRBJ1-6, with TRBD1 identical over 10 bases. The germline gives CDR1 MNHGY, CDR2 SAAAGT. This CDR3 spans 14 amino acids. The V segment lost 6 bases and the J segment 7 bases; nucleotides outside the gene matches: 3. CDR3 in amino acids: CASSPGQGNSPLHF. In DNA form, the CDR3 reads TGTGCCAGCAGCCCGGGACAGGGGAATTCACCCCTCCACTTT.

This sequence joins TRBV10-2 and TRBJ2-7; D not certain. The CDR3 runs 13 residues. V was trimmed by 1 base and J by 3 bases, leaving 7 bases between them. Germline values: CDR1 WSHSY, CDR2 SAAADI. CDR3 in amino acids: CASSELVNYEQYF. The DNA for the CDR3 is TGCGCCAGCAGTGAGTTAGTTAACTACGAGCAGTACTTC.

The rearrangement links TRBV4-3 to TRBJ1-1; TRBD1 aligns across 10 bases. Losses at the gene ends were 0 bases for V and 5 bases for J; bases not matched to a gene: 12. The CDR3 contains 18 residues. CDR1 LGHNA and CDR2 YSLEER come from the germline V gene. The CDR3 spells CASSQDLLGGTGVTEAFF. DNA of the CDR3: TGCGCCAGCAGCCAAGATCTACTCGGTGGGACAGGGGTTACTGAAGCTTTCTTT.

A word on this clone: The sample contains more than one DNA sequence encoding this CDR3. This chain uses TRBV29-1 with TRBJ2-7; 7 bases fit TRBD1. The trim removed 6 bases at V and 2 bases at J, leaving 1 base unmatched. The germline CDR1 and CDR2 sequences are SQVTM and ANQGSEA. The CDR3 sequence is 11 residues long. For the CDR3, the DNA is TGCAGCGTGGGACAGACCTACGAGCAGTACTTC. Translating it yields CSVGQTYEQYF.

This chain joins TRBV6-4 and TRBJ1-1; TRBD1 might be the D (5 bases). Trimming removed 4 bases at V and 5 bases at J, with 17 bases between. The length of the CDR3 is 15 residues. CDR1 is MRHNA and CDR2 is SNTAGT in the germline V gene. The DNA for the CDR3 is TGTGCCAGCAGTGCCATAGGTGGGGCGCGGACTGAAGCTTTCTTT. Protein product: CASSAIGGARTEAFF.

The chain couples TRBV18 to TRBJ1-1; TRBD1 is a possible D gene (5 bases). Looked up from germline, CDR1 is KGHSH and CDR2 is LQKENI. The CDR3 loop spans 14 amino acids. Trimming took 3 bases from V and 4 from J, leaving 12 bases between them. The CDR3 protein is CASSPLLGGTEAFF. The CDR3 DNA reads TGTGCCAGCTCACCGTTACTGGGGGGCACTGAAGCTTTCTTT.

This chain uses TRBV28 with TRBJ1-1, with D possibly matching TRBD1 (6 bases). The germline CDR1 and CDR2 sequences are MDHEN and SYDVKM. This CDR3 spans 15 amino acids. Trimming shortened V by 5 bases and J by 4 bases, and 17 bases separated the two germline ends. This chain's CDR3 is CASSLKQGTATEAFF. CDR3 nucleotide sequence: TGTGCCAGCAGTCTAAAGCAGGGGACCGCCACTGAAGCTTTCTTT.

This chain joins TRBV7-2 and TRBJ2-1; 11 bases are a match to TRBD2. J gave up 13 bases and V 3 bases, and 11 bases lay outside the gene matches. This CDR3 has 15 amino acids. Germline assignment: CDR1 SGHTA and CDR2 FQGNSA. In DNA, the CDR3 is TGTGCCAGCAGCTTTGGGAAGACTAGCGGGGCTTTTCAGTTCTTC. Its translation: CASSFGKTSGAFQFF.